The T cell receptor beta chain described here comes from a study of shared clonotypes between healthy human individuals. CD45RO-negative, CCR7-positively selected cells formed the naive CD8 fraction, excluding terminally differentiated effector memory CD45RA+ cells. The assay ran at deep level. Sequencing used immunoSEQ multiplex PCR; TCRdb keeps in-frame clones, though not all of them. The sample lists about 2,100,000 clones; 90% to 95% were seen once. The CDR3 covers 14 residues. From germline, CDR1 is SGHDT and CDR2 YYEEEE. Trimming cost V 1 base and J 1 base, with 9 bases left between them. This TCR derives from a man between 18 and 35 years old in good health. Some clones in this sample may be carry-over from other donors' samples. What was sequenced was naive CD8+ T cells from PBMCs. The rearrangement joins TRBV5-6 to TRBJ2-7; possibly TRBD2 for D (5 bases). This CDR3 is CASSLFGISYEQYF. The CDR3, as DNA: TGTGCCAGCAGCTTGTTCGGGATATCCTACGAGCAGTACTTC.